The rows below give T cell receptor beta chains drawn from one sample of a study of cytomegalovirus exposure and HLA in healthy donors. TCRdb's table, derived via immunoSEQ multiplex PCR, lists solely in-frame clones and lacks some. Seen here are 50,000 to 65,000 clones, approximately 95% observed once, and the top ten hold around 1.2%. Sequenced sample: PBMCs. The receptors shown here come from a woman aged 18-30 years in good health and CMV-seronegative. Each CDR3 is given with its conserved first and last residue. Fields, in order: J gene, D gene, clone size, V gene, CDR3 DNA, CDR3 protein. A D gene is named only where the DNA matches it firmly. Rows may omit the clone size; those that give it use once, few, many or a size class.

j_gene: TRBJ2-7; d_gene: TRBD1; abundance: NA; v_gene: TRBV18; CDR3nt: TGTGCCAGCTCGCACGGGACAGGGGAAGCCTCCTACGAGCAGTACTTC; CDR3aa: CASSHGTGEASYEQYF
j_gene: TRBJ2-7; d_gene: NA; abundance: NA; v_gene: TRBV28; CDR3nt: TGTGCCAGCAGTTTTGGCAGGGGCTACGAGCAGTACTTC; CDR3aa: CASSFGRGYEQYF
j_gene: TRBJ2-1; d_gene: TRBD1; abundance: NA; v_gene: TRBV28; CDR3nt: TGTGCCAGCAGTTTGGACAGGGGGCACAATGAGCAGTTCTTC; CDR3aa: CASSLDRGHNEQFF
j_gene: TRBJ2-3; d_gene: TRBD2; abundance: NA; v_gene: TRBV7-3; CDR3nt: TGTGCCAGCAGCTTACTAGCGGTCAGCACAGATACGCAGTATTTT; CDR3aa: CASSLLAVSTDTQYF
j_gene: TRBJ2-5; d_gene: NA; abundance: NA; v_gene: TRBV4-1; CDR3nt: TGCGCCAGCAGCCAAGGACAGCGCCCGTCCCAGTACTTC; CDR3aa: CASSQGQRPSQYF
j_gene: TRBJ2-1; d_gene: NA; abundance: NA; v_gene: TRBV9; CDR3nt: TGTGCCAGCAGCGTAGGGCCCGCGGGGCAGGGGGGTTACAATGAGCAGTTCTTC; CDR3aa: CASSVGPAGQGGYNEQFF
j_gene: TRBJ2-3; d_gene: TRBD2; abundance: NA; v_gene: TRBV5-4; CDR3nt: TGTGCCAGCAGCCCCCCGGGACTACCAACAGATACGCAGTATTTT; CDR3aa: CASSPPGLPTDTQYF
j_gene: TRBJ2-1; d_gene: NA; abundance: NA; v_gene: TRBV9; CDR3nt: TGTGCCAGCGGGGCAGCGTACAATGAGCAGTTCTTC; CDR3aa: CASGAAYNEQFF
j_gene: TRBJ2-1; d_gene: NA; abundance: NA; v_gene: TRBV6-5; CDR3nt: TGTGCCAGCAGCCCAGGGCAGGCCCTCAATGAGCAGTTCTTC; CDR3aa: CASSPGQALNEQFF
j_gene: TRBJ2-3; d_gene: TRBD2; abundance: NA; v_gene: TRBV14; CDR3nt: TGTGCCAGCAGCCAGGTTCTAGCGGGAGGGCCGGGCGGAGATACGCAGTATTTT; CDR3aa: CASSQVLAGGPGGDTQYF
j_gene: TRBJ2-7; d_gene: NA; abundance: NA; v_gene: TRBV28; CDR3nt: TGTGCCAGCAGTCCCTCGGACAGCCTCTACGAGCAGTACTTC; CDR3aa: CASSPSDSLYEQYF
j_gene: TRBJ1-2; d_gene: TRBD1; abundance: NA; v_gene: TRBV18; CDR3nt: TGTGCCAGCTCACCGAGACAGGGGAGGGCCAACTATGGCTACACCTTC; CDR3aa: CASSPRQGRANYGYTF
j_gene: TRBJ2-1; d_gene: TRBD2; abundance: NA; v_gene: TRBV27; CDR3nt: TGTGCCAGCAGTCCGGGACTATTGGGGTTCAATGAGCAGTTCTTC; CDR3aa: CASSPGLLGFNEQFF
j_gene: TRBJ1-2; d_gene: NA; abundance: NA; v_gene: TRBV7-9; CDR3nt: TGTGCCAGCCCCTATCCGGGGAACTATGGCTACACCTTC; CDR3aa: CASPYPGNYGYTF
j_gene: TRBJ2-5; d_gene: TRBD2; abundance: NA; v_gene: TRBV7-2; CDR3nt: TGTGCCAGCAGCTTAGCCCCTCCACTAGCGGGAGGGCCTCGGCAGGAGACCCAGTACTTC; CDR3aa: CASSLAPPLAGGPRQETQYF
j_gene: TRBJ2-2; d_gene: NA; abundance: NA; v_gene: TRBV7-6; CDR3nt: TGTGCCAGCAGCCCTCGGCACCTAGGGGCCGGGGAGCTGTTTTTT; CDR3aa: CASSPRHLGAGELFF
j_gene: TRBJ1-1; d_gene: TRBD1; abundance: once; v_gene: TRBV2; CDR3nt: TGTGCCAGCGCGACAGGGGGGGAGATTACTGAAGCTTTCTTT; CDR3aa: CASATGGEITEAFF
j_gene: TRBJ2-7; d_gene: TRBD1; abundance: NA; v_gene: TRBV19; CDR3nt: TGTGCCACCACCCCCGGGACAGGGGGCATTTACGAGCAGTACTTC; CDR3aa: CATTPGTGGIYEQYF
j_gene: TRBJ1-5; d_gene: TRBD1; abundance: NA; v_gene: TRBV27; CDR3nt: TGTGCCAGCAGTCCAGGGACAGCATATAGCAATCAGCCCCAGCATTTT; CDR3aa: CASSPGTAYSNQPQHF
j_gene: TRBJ1-4; d_gene: NA; abundance: NA; v_gene: TRBV7-9; CDR3nt: TGTGCCAGCAGCAACATTCTGCCAACTGAAAAACTGTTTTTT; CDR3aa: CASSNILPTEKLFF
j_gene: TRBJ2-1; d_gene: TRBD2; abundance: NA; v_gene: TRBV7-8; CDR3nt: TGTGCCAGCAGCTTAGGGTCTAGCGGGGGCTACAATGAGCAGTTCTTC; CDR3aa: CASSLGSSGGYNEQFF
j_gene: TRBJ2-1; d_gene: TRBD2; abundance: NA; v_gene: TRBV30; CDR3nt: TGTGCCTGGAGTACGACAGCGGGAGGATACAATGAGCAGTTCTTC; CDR3aa: CAWSTTAGGYNEQFF
j_gene: TRBJ2-2; d_gene: TRBD1; abundance: NA; v_gene: TRBV4-3; CDR3nt: TGCGCCAGCAGCCAAGATCTGGCAGGGGGTCCCTCCGGGGAGCTGTTTTTT; CDR3aa: CASSQDLAGGPSGELFF
j_gene: TRBJ2-7; d_gene: TRBD1; abundance: NA; v_gene: TRBV6-6; CDR3nt: TGTGCCAGCAGTTTACAGGGGGCCCGGGAGCAGTACTTC; CDR3aa: CASSLQGAREQYF
j_gene: TRBJ2-3; d_gene: TRBD2; abundance: NA; v_gene: TRBV7-9; CDR3nt: TGTGCCAGCAGCAGAGCGGCTAGCGGGAACACAGATACGCAGTATTTT; CDR3aa: CASSRAASGNTDTQYF
j_gene: TRBJ2-3; d_gene: TRBD2; abundance: few; v_gene: TRBV6-6; CDR3nt: TGTGCCAGCAGTCCCGCGGGAGTTCAAGATACGCAGTATTTT; CDR3aa: CASSPAGVQDTQYF
j_gene: TRBJ1-1; d_gene: TRBD1; abundance: NA; v_gene: TRBV2; CDR3nt: TGTGCCAGCAGTGGGGACAGGGTGCCCACTGAAGCTTTCTTT; CDR3aa: CASSGDRVPTEAFF
j_gene: TRBJ2-7; d_gene: NA; abundance: NA; v_gene: TRBV7-8; CDR3nt: TGTGCCAGCACCAACCCGAGCTCCTACGAGCAGTACTTC; CDR3aa: CASTNPSSYEQYF
j_gene: TRBJ1-5; d_gene: NA; abundance: NA; v_gene: TRBV19; CDR3nt: TGTGCCAGTAGACCTTATGGCAGTCATCAGCCCCAGCATTTT; CDR3aa: CASRPYGSHQPQHF
j_gene: TRBJ2-5; d_gene: NA; abundance: NA; v_gene: TRBV5-6; CDR3nt: TGTGCCAGCACCAACCAAGAGACCCAGTACTTC; CDR3aa: CASTNQETQYF
j_gene: TRBJ1-3; d_gene: TRBD1; abundance: NA; v_gene: TRBV6-1; CDR3nt: TGTGCCAGCAGTCAGGGGGGCTCTGGAAACACCATATATTTT; CDR3aa: CASSQGGSGNTIYF
j_gene: TRBJ2-1; d_gene: NA; abundance: NA; v_gene: TRBV5-4; CDR3nt: TGTGCCAGCAGCTTGGGGGGCGGGATGGGCGAGCAGTTCTTC; CDR3aa: CASSLGGGMGEQFF